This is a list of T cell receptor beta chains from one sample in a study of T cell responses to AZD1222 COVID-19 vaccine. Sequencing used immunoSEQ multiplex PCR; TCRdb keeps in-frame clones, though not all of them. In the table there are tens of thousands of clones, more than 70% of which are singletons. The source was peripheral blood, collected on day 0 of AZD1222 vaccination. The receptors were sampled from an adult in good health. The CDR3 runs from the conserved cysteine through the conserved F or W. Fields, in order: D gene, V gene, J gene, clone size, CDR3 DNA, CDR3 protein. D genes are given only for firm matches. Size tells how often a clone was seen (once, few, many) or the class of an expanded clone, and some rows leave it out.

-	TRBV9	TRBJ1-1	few	TGTGCCAGCAGCGGCCACGAAGGGAACACTGAAGCTTTCTTT	CASSGHEGNTEAFF
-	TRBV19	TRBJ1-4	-	TGTGCCAGTACCCCCGGAGGAGGAATGACTGGGGCTAATGAAAAACTGTTTTTT	CASTPGGGMTGANEKLFF
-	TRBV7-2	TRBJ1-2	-	TGTGCCAGCAGCTTAGCGCGGTCTGCTAGCTATGGCTACACCTTC	CASSLARSASYGYTF
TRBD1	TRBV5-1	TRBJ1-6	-	TGCGCCAGCAGCTACTCGGACAGGGGGTATGGTTCACCCCTCCACTTT	CASSYSDRGYGSPLHF
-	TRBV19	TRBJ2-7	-	TGTGCCAGTAGTACCCGGACAAACGAGCAGTACTTC	CASSTRTNEQYF
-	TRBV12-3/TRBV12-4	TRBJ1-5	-	TGTGCCAGCACTCCAGGGAATCAGCCCCAGCATTTT	CASTPGNQPQHF
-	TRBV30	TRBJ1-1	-	TGTGCCTGGTCGGCAGGGCGAGCTTTCTTT	CAWSAGRAFF
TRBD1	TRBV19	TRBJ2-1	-	TGTGCCAGTAGCCGGGACAGGGTCAATGAGCAGTTCTTC	CASSRDRVNEQFF
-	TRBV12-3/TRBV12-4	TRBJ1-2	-	TGTGCCAGCAGTTTTTTGGTGGCCTATGGCTACACCTTC	CASSFLVAYGYTF
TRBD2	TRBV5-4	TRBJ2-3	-	TGTGCCAGCAGCTTGGACGCGGGAGTCCCAGATACGCAGTATTTT	CASSLDAGVPDTQYF
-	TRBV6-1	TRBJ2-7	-	TGTGCCAGCAGTGAAGTAGGAGGGGGTTCTTACGAGCAGTACTTC	CASSEVGGGSYEQYF
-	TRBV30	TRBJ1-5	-	TGTGCCTGGAGTGTTGAAGGGAATCAGCCCCAGCATTTT	CAWSVEGNQPQHF
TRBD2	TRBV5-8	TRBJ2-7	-	TGTGCCAGCACCTTCCCTAGCGGGAAAGCGTACTTC	CASTFPSGKAYF
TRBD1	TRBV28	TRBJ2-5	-	TGTGCCAGCAGTCCAGGACAGGGACTCCAAGAGACCCAGTACTTC	CASSPGQGLQETQYF
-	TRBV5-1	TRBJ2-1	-	TGCGCCAGCAGCTTGGAAGGGGCTAGCTCCTACAATGAGCAGTTCTTC	CASSLEGASSYNEQFF
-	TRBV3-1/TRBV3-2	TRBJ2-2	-	TGTGCCAGCAGCCAAGGGACCGGGACTAACACCGGGGAGCTGTTTTTT	CASSQGTGTNTGELFF
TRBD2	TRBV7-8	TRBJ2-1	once	TGTGCCAGCAGCGCACTTACGGCCCCTAGCGGGATCTACAATGAGCAGTTCTTC	CASSALTAPSGIYNEQFF
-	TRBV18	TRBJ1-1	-	TGTGCCAGCATGGTAGACGGGTTCATGAACACTGAAGCTTTCTTT	CASMVDGFMNTEAFF